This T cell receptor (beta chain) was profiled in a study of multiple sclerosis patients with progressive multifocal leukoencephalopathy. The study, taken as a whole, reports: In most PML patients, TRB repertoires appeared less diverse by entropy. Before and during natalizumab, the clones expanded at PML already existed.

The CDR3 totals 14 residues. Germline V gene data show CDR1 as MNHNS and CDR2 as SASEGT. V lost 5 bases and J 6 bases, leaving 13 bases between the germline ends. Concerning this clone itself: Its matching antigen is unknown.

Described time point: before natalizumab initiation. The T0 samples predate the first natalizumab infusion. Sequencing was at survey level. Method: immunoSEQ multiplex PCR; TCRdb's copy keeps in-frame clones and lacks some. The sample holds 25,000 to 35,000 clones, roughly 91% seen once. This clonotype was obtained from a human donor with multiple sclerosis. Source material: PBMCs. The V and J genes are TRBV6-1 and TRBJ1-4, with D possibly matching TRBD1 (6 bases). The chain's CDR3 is CASSSFGQYEKLFF. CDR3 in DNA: TGTGCCAGCAGTTCCTTTGGACAGTATGAAAAACTGTTTTTT.